This TCR beta chain emerged from a study of T cells after yellow fever vaccination. Study as a whole: Fractions of limited cellularity were prepared by means of SMART-Seq v4 Ultra Low Input.

One entry per CDR3 protein results from TCRdb running MiXCR on the 5' RACE reads. Of around 340,000 distinct CDR3 sequences listed, 9.5% to 15% are singletons. Study findings and constraints: Researchers noted that a small share of clonotypes showed up in both CD4 and CD8 compartments.

The sample holds many counts of this clonotype. No antigen is known for it. With 8 bases removed from V and 4 bases from J, the gap between germline ends came to 11 bases. Germline lookup yields CDR1 MNHNY and CDR2 SVGAGI (reference sequence). The CDR3 sequence is 12 residues long. The receptor was isolated from a man aged 18 to 29 who received the YFV17D yellow fever vaccine. V is TRBV6-6 and J is TRBJ1-1; D remains ambiguous. Source: CD4+ T cells sorted from PBMCs, taken 15 days after the yellow fever booster vaccination. CDR3 sequence reads: CASAPQGTEAFF. The DNA of the CDR3 is TGTGCCAGCGCCCCCCAAGGCACTGAAGCTTTCTTT.